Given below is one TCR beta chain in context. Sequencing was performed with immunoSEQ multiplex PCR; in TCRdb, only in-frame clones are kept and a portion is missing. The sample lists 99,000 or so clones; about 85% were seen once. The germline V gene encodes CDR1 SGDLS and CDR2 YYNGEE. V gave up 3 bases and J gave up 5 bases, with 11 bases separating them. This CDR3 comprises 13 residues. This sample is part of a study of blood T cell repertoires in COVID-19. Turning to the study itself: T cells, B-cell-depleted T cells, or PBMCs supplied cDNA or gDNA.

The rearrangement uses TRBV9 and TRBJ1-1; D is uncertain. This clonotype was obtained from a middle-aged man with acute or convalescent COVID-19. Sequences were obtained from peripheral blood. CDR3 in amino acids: CASSAQFGTEAFF. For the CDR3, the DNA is TGTGCCAGCAGCGCCCAATTCGGTACTGAAGCTTTCTTT.